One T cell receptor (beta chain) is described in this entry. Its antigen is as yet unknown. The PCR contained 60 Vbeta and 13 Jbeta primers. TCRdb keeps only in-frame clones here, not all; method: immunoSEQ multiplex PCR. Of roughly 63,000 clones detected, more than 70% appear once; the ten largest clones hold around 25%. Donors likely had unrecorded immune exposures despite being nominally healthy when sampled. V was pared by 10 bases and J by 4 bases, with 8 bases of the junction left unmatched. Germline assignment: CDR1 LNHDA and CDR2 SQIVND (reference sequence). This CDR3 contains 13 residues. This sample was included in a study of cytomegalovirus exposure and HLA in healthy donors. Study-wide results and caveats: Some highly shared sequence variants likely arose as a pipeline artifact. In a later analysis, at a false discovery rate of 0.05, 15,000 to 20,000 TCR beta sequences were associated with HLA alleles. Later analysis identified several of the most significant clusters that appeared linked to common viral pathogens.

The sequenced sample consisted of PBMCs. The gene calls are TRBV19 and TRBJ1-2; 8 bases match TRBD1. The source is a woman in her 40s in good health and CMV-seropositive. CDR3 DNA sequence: TGTGCCACTATGACAGGGGTTCCCTATGGCTACACCTTC. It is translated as CATMTGVPYGYTF.